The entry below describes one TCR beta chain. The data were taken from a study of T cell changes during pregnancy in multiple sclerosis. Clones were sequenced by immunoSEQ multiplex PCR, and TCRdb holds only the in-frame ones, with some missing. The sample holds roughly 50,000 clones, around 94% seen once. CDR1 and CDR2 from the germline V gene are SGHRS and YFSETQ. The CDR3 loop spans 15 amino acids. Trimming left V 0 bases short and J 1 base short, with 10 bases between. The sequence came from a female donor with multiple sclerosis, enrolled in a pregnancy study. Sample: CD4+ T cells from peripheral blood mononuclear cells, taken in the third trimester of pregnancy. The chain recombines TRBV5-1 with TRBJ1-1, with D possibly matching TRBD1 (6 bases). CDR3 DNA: TGCGCCAGCAGCTTGGCAGGGGCGGCGAACACTGAAGCTTTCTTT. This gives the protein CASSLAGAANTEAFF.